A selection of T cell receptor beta chains follows, all from one sample in a study of cytomegalovirus exposure and HLA in healthy donors. Profiled with immunoSEQ multiplex PCR; TCRdb holds only in-frame clones, not every one. This sample has around 100,000 clones, with 63% found just once. Sequenced material: PBMCs. All receptors come from a human donor in good health. Each CDR3 is given with its conserved first and last residue.

CDR3: CASSLTGGNQPQHF
J: TRBJ1-5
length: 14
V: TRBV7-2

CDR3: CASSLSADYEQYF
J: TRBJ2-7
length: 13
V: TRBV7-6

CDR3: CASRRLAGVETQYF
J: TRBJ2-5
length: 14
V: TRBV6-5

CDR3: CASSPGDADTDTQYF
J: TRBJ2-3
length: 15
V: TRBV6-4

CDR3: CASSARAENTGELFF
J: TRBJ2-2
length: 15
V: TRBV27

CDR3: CASSIGTANTEAFF
J: TRBJ1-1
length: 14
V: TRBV19

CDR3: CASSPKGGSSYNEQFF
J: TRBJ2-1
length: 16
V: TRBV5-4

CDR3: CASSESRPPYEQYF
J: TRBJ2-7
length: 14
V: TRBV6-1

CDR3: CASTTDRGPRETQYF
J: TRBJ2-5
length: 15
V: TRBV5-6

CDR3: CASSPGDSSYSNQPQHF
J: TRBJ1-5
length: 17
V: TRBV28

CDR3: CASSLGTGENYGYTF
J: TRBJ1-2
length: 15
V: TRBV7-9

CDR3: CASSKTGVGTGELFF
J: TRBJ2-2
length: 15
V: TRBV7-3

CDR3: CASSSPTEIDGYTF
J: TRBJ1-2
length: 14
V: TRBV5-6

CDR3: CATSRGGRGTNEKLFF
J: TRBJ1-4
length: 16
V: TRBV15

CDR3: CAWTRVTGLNTEAFF
J: TRBJ1-1
length: 15
V: TRBV30

CDR3: CASSLGQGATETQYF
J: TRBJ2-5
length: 15
V: TRBV7-9

CDR3: CATAPLWGGQQETQYF
J: TRBJ2-5
length: 16
V: TRBV15

CDR3: CASSVRAGVGYNEQFF
J: TRBJ2-1
length: 16
V: TRBV9

CDR3: CASRVGIHSGANVLTF
J: TRBJ2-6
length: 16
V: TRBV2

CDR3: CASRPGGGDNEKLFF
J: TRBJ1-4
length: 15
V: TRBV2

CDR3: CAWPGGVTGELFF
J: TRBJ2-2
length: 13
V: TRBV30

CDR3: CASRPTSGPYEQYF
J: TRBJ2-7
length: 14
V: TRBV19

CDR3: CASSPSGRINEQFF
J: TRBJ2-1
length: 14
V: TRBV13

CDR3: CASSLERSYEQYF
J: TRBJ2-7
length: 13
V: TRBV5-8

CDR3: CASSLLVRGPDTQYF
J: TRBJ2-3
length: 15
V: TRBV11-2

CDR3: CASSLPHQGADTGELFF
J: TRBJ2-2
length: 17
V: TRBV4-1

CDR3: CASSGRRTDTQYF
J: TRBJ2-3
length: 13
V: TRBV11-2

CDR3: CASSLAQRDIYYTF
J: TRBJ1-2
length: 14
V: TRBV5-6